Following are 31 T cell receptor beta chains from one sample sequenced in a study of OX40 agonist ivuxolimab in advanced cancers. Generated by immunoSEQ multiplex PCR, the TCRdb table keeps only in-frame clones and is missing some. This table holds over 30,000 clones, around four fifths found once. Sequencing used CD4+ or CD8+ T cells sorted from blood, obtained in a trial of the OX40 agonist ivuxolimab. The receptor set was obtained from an adult with an advanced solid tumor such as melanoma, head and neck, liver or kidney cancer.

This clone was seen a single time. The chain uses TRBV27 and TRBJ1-4; D possibly corresponds to TRBD1 (5 bases). V lost 7 bases and J lost 8, with 20 bases in between. Germline loops: CDR1 MNHEY, CDR2 SMNVEV (reference sequence). This CDR3 spans 15 amino acids. CDR3 loop: CASTPLGRVQEKLFF. Written as DNA, the CDR3 is TGTGCCAGCACCCCACTGGGCAGGGTACAAGAAAAACTGTTTTTT.

In DNA, the CDR3 is TGTGCCAGCAGACCCGCGGGGGCGTATGGCTACACCTTC. Translation gives CASRPAGAYGYTF. The V gene is TRBV28, the J gene TRBJ1-2; D is possibly TRBD1 (6 bases). This CDR3 is 13 amino acids long. The V end was cut by 6 bases, the J end by 5 bases, with 13 bases between. CDR1 and CDR2 from the germline V gene are MDHEN and SYDVKM.

This rearrangement joins TRBV6-1 to TRBJ2-7; D possibly corresponds to TRBD2 (5 bases). The CDR3 has 15 residues. Germline values: CDR1 MNHNS, CDR2 SASEGT. V was pared by 5 bases and J by 0 bases, with 14 bases between. The CDR3 nucleotides are TGTGCCAGCAGTTTATCTGGGGAGATCTCCTACGAGCAGTACTTC. It encodes CASSLSGEISYEQYF.

In its sample, this clone was seen a few times. The CDR3 nucleotides are TGTGCCAGCAGCTTGATTGAGGGAAGGAACACTGAAGCTTTCTTT. Translation gives CASSLIEGRNTEAFF. The chain has TRBV5-4 and TRBJ1-1; D is unclear. Trimming removed 1 base from V and 1 base from J, with 11 bases in between. The germline V gene encodes CDR1 SGHNT and CDR2 YYREEE (reference sequence). The CDR3 is 15 amino acids.

The V call is TRBV7-6, the J call TRBJ2-6; 7 bases line up with TRBD1. This CDR3 spans 18 amino acids. V was pared by 1 base and J by 1 base, with 7 bases of the junction left unmatched. The germline CDR1 and CDR2 sequences are SGHVS and FNYEAQ. The CDR3 sequence is CASSLGANRGSGANVLTF. The CDR3 nucleotides read TGTGCCAGCAGCTTAGGAGCGAACAGGGGTTCTGGGGCCAACGTCCTGACTTTC.

This clone was detected once. V gene TRBV15 combines with J gene TRBJ2-2; weak D call: TRBD2 (6 bases). The CDR3 totals 19 residues. The germline CDR1 and CDR2 sequences are LNHNV and YYDKDF (reference sequence). Trimming pared 1 base from V and 4 bases from J, leaving 22 bases between. CDR3 sequence: CATSRGLWVAEPSTGELFF. CDR3 bases: TGTGCCACCAGCAGAGGGTTGTGGGTAGCGGAACCCTCCACCGGGGAGCTGTTTTTT.

This clone was seen only a few times. The J gene is TRBJ1-4, the V gene TRBV7-9; 7 bases are shared with TRBD1. The CDR3 extends over 14 amino acids. V gave up 2 bases and J gave up 7 bases; unmatched junction bases: 4. Germline-derived CDR1 and CDR2 are SEHNR and FQNEAQ (reference sequence). The CDR3 coding sequence is TGTGCCAGCAGCTTAATAGGGGGCCGTGAAAAACTGTTTTTT. Encoded protein: CASSLIGGREKLFF.

In the case of this clone: Other DNA sequences from this sample encode an identical CDR3 as well. The genes are TRBV27 and TRBJ2-5; tentatively, D is TRBD2 (6 bases). Trimming pared 5 bases from V and 5 bases from J, leaving 12 bases between. Germline lookup yields CDR1 MNHEY and CDR2 SMNVEV (reference sequence). CDR3 length: 13 amino acids. CDR3 in DNA: TGTGCCAGCAGTCCCGGGGGTGGGGAGACCCAGTACTTC. Translation gives CASSPGGGETQYF.

This clone appeared once. The chain carries TRBV27 and TRBJ2-5, with TRBD2 identical over 8 bases. This CDR3 region has 15 residues. Germline values: CDR1 MNHEY, CDR2 SMNVEV (reference sequence). The trim removed 6 bases at V and 2 bases at J, leaving 8 bases unmatched. CDR3 DNA sequence: TGTGCCAGCAGGCGGGCTAGCGGGTATCAAGAGACCCAGTACTTC. This encodes CASRRASGYQETQYF.

The chain uses TRBV19 and TRBJ2-1; 11 bases match TRBD2. This CDR3 comprises 17 residues. Looked up from germline, CDR1 is LNHDA and CDR2 is SQIVND (reference sequence). Germline trimming cut 4 bases from V and 5 bases from J; bases unmatched to any gene: 10. CDR3 nucleotide sequence: TGTGCCAGTAGTACGACTAGCGGGGACCAGACTCACAATGAGCAGTTCTTC. Amino acids: CASSTTSGDQTHNEQFF.

The rearrangement links TRBV14 to TRBJ2-3; D remains unclear. V was cut by 3 bases and J by 9 bases, with 13 bases left in between. This CDR3 has 13 residues. The germline gives CDR1 SGHDN, CDR2 FVKESK. The CDR3 spells CASSHRTSETQYF. As DNA, the CDR3 is TGTGCCAGCAGCCACCGGACCAGCGAGACGCAGTATTTT.

The CDR3 protein is CASTTKGDSNYGYTF. In DNA, the CDR3 is TGTGCCAGCACCACAAAGGGGGATTCCAACTATGGCTACACCTTC. The rearrangement joins TRBV21-1 to TRBJ1-2; the D segment call TRBD1 is taken from the table without a DNA check. TRBV21-1 is marked as a pseudogene. The CDR3 sequence is 15 residues long.

This chain connects TRBV6-5 to TRBJ1-5, with TRBD1 as a possible D gene (5 bases). Germline V gene data show CDR1 as MNHEY and CDR2 as SVGAGI. V lost 2 bases and J 3 bases, leaving 8 bases between the germline ends. This CDR3 spans 14 amino acids. CDR3 sequence (DNA): TGTGCCAGCAGTTACGTGGGGGTCAATCAGCCCCAGCATTTT. This encodes CASSYVGVNQPQHF.

The V gene is TRBV27, the J gene TRBJ2-7; perhaps TRBD2 as D (5 bases). The CDR3 runs 13 residues. Trimming took off 6 bases at V and 11 bases at J, with 20 bases between the two ends. Germline CDR1 and CDR2: MNHEY and SMNVEV (reference sequence). This chain's CDR3 is CASSPRTILGEYF. The CDR3, as DNA: TGTGCCAGCAGCCCCCGGACCATACTCGGGGAGTACTTC.

The chain recombines TRBV6-4 with TRBJ2-3, with 12 bases identical to TRBD2. After removal of 8 bases from V and 4 bases from J, the junction contained 7 bases not matched to a gene. Germline loops: CDR1 MRHNA, CDR2 SNTAGT. The CDR3 totals 15 residues. CDR3 amino acids: CASARLAGDSDTQYF. DNA of the CDR3: TGTGCCAGCGCTAGACTAGCGGGAGACTCAGATACGCAGTATTTT.

In nucleotides, the CDR3 is TGCGCCAGCAGCCAAGTTGCGGGGGGGCCTGAGCAGTTCTTC. This translates into CASSQVAGGPEQFF. The chain is built from TRBV4-3 and TRBJ2-1; TRBD2 agrees at 9 bases. Germline loops: CDR1 LGHNA, CDR2 YSLEER. CDR3 length equals 14 residues. Losses at the gene ends were 1 base for V and 9 bases for J; bases not matched to a gene: 4.

This clone came up once. This chain uses TRBV7-2 with TRBJ2-6; a weak D match, TRBD1 (5 bases). Germline CDR1 reads SGHTA; CDR2 reads FQGNSA. Deletions cut 5 bases from V and 5 bases from J, with 22 bases between. CDR3 length: 18 residues. In DNA form, the CDR3 reads TGTGCCAGCAGCAAAATTGACAGACGACAAAGTCGGGCCAACGTCCTGACTTTC. Protein: CASSKIDRRQSRANVLTF.

This rearrangement joins TRBV9 to TRBJ1-2; perhaps TRBD1 as D (5 bases). From germline, CDR1 is SGDLS and CDR2 YYNGEE. The length of the CDR3 is 15 residues. Trimming pared 0 bases from V and 8 bases from J, leaving 17 bases between. The CDR3 here is CASSVGGTPLEGYTF. The DNA for the CDR3 is TGTGCCAGCAGCGTAGGCGGGACCCCGCTGGAGGGCTACACCTTC. Full variable domain (outside the CDR3, taken from reference TRBV9 and TRBJ1-2): DSGVTQTPKHLITATGQRVTLRCSPRSGDLSVYWYQQSLDQGLQFLIQYYNGEERAKGNILERFSAQQFPDLHSELNLSSLELGDSALYFCASSVGGTPLEGYTFGSGTRLTVV.

This clone has just a few counts. V and J are TRBV18 and TRBJ1-1; D is unclear. The CDR3 loop spans 14 amino acids. Trimming left V 3 bases short and J 3 bases short, with 11 bases between. Per germline, CDR1 KGHSH and CDR2 LQKENI. The CDR3: CASSPPSGHTEAFF. DNA for the CDR3: TGTGCCAGCTCACCTCCCTCCGGTCACACTGAAGCTTTCTTT.

The chain recombines TRBV7-8 with TRBJ2-1; TRBD2 aligns across 13 bases. Germline loops: CDR1 SGHVS, CDR2 FQNEAQ. With V trimmed by 1 base and J by 6 bases, 3 bases remained unmatched. The CDR3 contains 16 residues. The CDR3, as DNA: TGTGCCAGCAGCTTAGTGACTAGCGGGAGGATCAATGAGCAGTTCTTC. This codes for CASSLVTSGRINEQFF. Supplemented by reference TRBV7-8 and TRBJ2-1, the full variable domain reads GAGVSQSPRYKVAKRGQDVALRCDPISGHVSLFWYQQALGQGPEFLTYFQNEAQLDKSGLPSDRFFAERPEGSVSTLKIQRTQQEDSAVYLCASSLVTSGRINEQFFGPGTRLTVL.

For this clone: At the DNA level, this CDR3 is encoded by other sequences in the same sample as well. The chain recombines TRBV21-1 with TRBJ1-1; the table's D call of TRBD1 was not tested on the DNA. TRBV21-1 is a listed pseudogene. This CDR3 is built from 17 residues. The chain's CDR3 is CASTLLEGGFMNTEAFF. As DNA, the CDR3 is TGTGCCAGCACCCTATTAGAAGGGGGCTTCATGAACACTGAAGCCTTCTTT.

This clone appeared a single time. This sequence joins TRBV9 and TRBJ1-6, with 11 bases identical to TRBD1. The V gene end was trimmed by 4 bases and the J gene end by 7 bases; junction bases not matched to a gene: 7. The CDR3 has 16 amino acids. The germline V gene encodes CDR1 SGDLS and CDR2 YYNGEE. The CDR3, as DNA: TGTGCCAGCAGCCCCAGGACAGGGGGCGTGAATTCACCCCTCCACTTT. This translates into CASSPRTGGVNSPLHF. The full variable domain, its missing parts supplied by reference TRBV9 and TRBJ1-6, is DSGVTQTPKHLITATGQRVTLRCSPRSGDLSVYWYQQSLDQGLQFLIQYYNGEERAKGNILERFSAQQFPDLHSELNLSSLELGDSALYFCASSPRTGGVNSPLHFGNGTRLTVT.

The chain links TRBV14 to TRBJ1-2, with TRBD1 as a possible D gene (5 bases). Germline-derived CDR1 and CDR2 are SGHDN and FVKESK. Trimming shortened V by 3 bases and J by 6 bases, and 11 bases separated the two germline ends. This CDR3 region has 13 residues. Written as DNA, the CDR3 is TGTGCCAGCAGCCAGTCAGGGCTGGATGGCTACACCTTC. The encoded protein is CASSQSGLDGYTF. Full variable domain (missing parts from reference TRBV14 and TRBJ1-2): EAGVTQFPSHSVIEKGQTVTLRCDPISGHDNLYWYRRVMGKEIKFLLHFVKESKQDESGMPNNRFLAERTGGTYSTLKVQPAELEDSGVYFCASSQSGLDGYTFGSGTRLTVV.

The J gene is TRBJ2-5, the V gene TRBV18; D is unclear. This CDR3 has 13 residues. V dropped 3 bases and J dropped 0 bases, with 5 bases sitting between them. Germline CDR1 reads KGHSH; CDR2 reads LQKENI. The DNA for the CDR3 is TGTGCCAGCTCACCGCCCGACCAAGAGACCCAGTACTTC. Its protein is CASSPPDQETQYF.

The chain couples TRBV6-5 to TRBJ2-1, with D possibly TRBD2 on 6 matching bases. V was trimmed by 4 bases and J by 1 base, leaving 11 bases between them. This CDR3 region has 15 residues. Germline CDR1 reads MNHEY; CDR2 reads SVGAGI. The CDR3 DNA follows: TGTGCCAGCAGTTTCCTCGCGGGATCCTACAATGAGCAGTTCTTC. Residues: CASSFLAGSYNEQFF.

This clone is termed medium-sized. The same CDR3 can be traced to other DNA sequences in this sample. The chain couples TRBV7-9 to TRBJ1-5; 8 bases line up with TRBD1. The CDR3 has 14 residues. Germline V gene data show CDR1 as SEHNR and CDR2 as FQNEAQ (reference sequence). Losses at the gene ends were 2 bases for V and 6 bases for J; bases not matched to a gene: 3. The CDR3 nucleotides read TGTGCCAGCAGCTTATCAGGGGGCGGTCAGCCCCAGCATTTT. This sequence encodes CASSLSGGGQPQHF.

The table lists this clone with a few counts. The genes are TRBV10-3 and TRBJ1-1, with D unresolved. Germline V CDR1 and CDR2: ENHRY, SYGVKD. The V end was cut by 3 bases, the J end by 0 bases, with 5 bases between. CDR3 length: 13 residues. CDR3 sequence reads: CAISELMNTEAFF. The CDR3, as DNA: TGTGCCATCAGTGAATTGATGAACACTGAAGCTTTCTTT.

The table lists this clone with a count of one. The chain employs TRBV27 and TRBJ1-5, with TRBD1 matching 7 bases. After removal of 3 bases from V and 6 bases from J, the junction contained 5 bases not matched to a gene. Germline V gene lookup returns CDR1 MNHEY and CDR2 SMNVEV (reference sequence). This CDR3 region has 14 residues. CDR3 DNA sequence: TGTGCCAGCAGTTTCCTAGGGGGCGTTCAGCCCCAGCATTTT. Protein sequence: CASSFLGGVQPQHF.

This rearrangement joins TRBV9 to TRBJ1-1; no definite D call. Germline V lookup: CDR1 SGDLS, CDR2 YYNGEE. This CDR3 contains 14 residues. Trimming left V 0 bases short and J 2 bases short, with 8 bases between. In DNA, the CDR3 is TGTGCCAGCAGCGTAGGGCGCAGCAACACTGAAGCTTTCTTT. Its protein product is CASSVGRSNTEAFF. Together with reference TRBV9 and TRBJ1-1, the CDR3 gives the full variable domain: DSGVTQTPKHLITATGQRVTLRCSPRSGDLSVYWYQQSLDQGLQFLIQYYNGEERAKGNILERFSAQQFPDLHSELNLSSLELGDSALYFCASSVGRSNTEAFFGQGTRLTVV.

The genes are TRBV7-2 and TRBJ2-7; possibly TRBD1 or TRBD2 for D (5 bases each). Germline V gives CDR1 SGHTA, CDR2 FQGNSA. Trimming removed 4 bases at V and 3 bases at J, with 10 bases between. CDR3 length: 13 residues. The CDR3 sequence is CASSSGTFYEQYF. The CDR3 nucleotides are TGTGCCAGCAGCTCTGGGACGTTCTACGAGCAGTACTTC. The variable domain in full, with the rest retrieved from reference TRBV7-2 and TRBJ2-7, is GAGVSQSPSNKVTEKGKDVELRCDPISGHTALYWYRQSLGQGLEFLIYFQGNSAPDKSGLPSDRFSAERTGGSVSTLTIQRTQQEDSAVYLCASSSGTFYEQYFGPGTRLTVT.

V gene TRBV4-1 combines with J gene TRBJ2-1, with 7 bases lining up with TRBD2. Looked up from germline, CDR1 is MGHRA and CDR2 is YSYEKL. Trimming cost V 0 bases and J 2 bases; bases outside gene matches: 10. The CDR3 has 18 residues. The DNA for the CDR3 is TGCGCCAGCAGCCAAGATAATCTTGGGAGGGGCCCCTACAATGAGCAGTTCTTC. Its translation is CASSQDNLGRGPYNEQFF.